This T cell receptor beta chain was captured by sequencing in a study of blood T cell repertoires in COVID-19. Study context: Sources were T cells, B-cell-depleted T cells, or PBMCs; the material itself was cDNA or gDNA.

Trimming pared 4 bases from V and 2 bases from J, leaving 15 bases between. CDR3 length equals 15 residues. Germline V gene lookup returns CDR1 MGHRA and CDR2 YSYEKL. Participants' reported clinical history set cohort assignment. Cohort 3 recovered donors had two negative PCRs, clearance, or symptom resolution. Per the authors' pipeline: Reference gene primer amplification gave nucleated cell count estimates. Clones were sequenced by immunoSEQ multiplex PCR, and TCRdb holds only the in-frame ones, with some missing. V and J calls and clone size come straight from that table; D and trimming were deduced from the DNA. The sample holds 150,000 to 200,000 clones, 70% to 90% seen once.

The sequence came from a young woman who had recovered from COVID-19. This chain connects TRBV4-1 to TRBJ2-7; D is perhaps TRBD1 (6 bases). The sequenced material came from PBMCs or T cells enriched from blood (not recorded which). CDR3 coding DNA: TGCGCCAGCAGCCTTCAGGGACACCCCACCTACGAGCAGTACTTC. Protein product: CASSLQGHPTYEQYF.